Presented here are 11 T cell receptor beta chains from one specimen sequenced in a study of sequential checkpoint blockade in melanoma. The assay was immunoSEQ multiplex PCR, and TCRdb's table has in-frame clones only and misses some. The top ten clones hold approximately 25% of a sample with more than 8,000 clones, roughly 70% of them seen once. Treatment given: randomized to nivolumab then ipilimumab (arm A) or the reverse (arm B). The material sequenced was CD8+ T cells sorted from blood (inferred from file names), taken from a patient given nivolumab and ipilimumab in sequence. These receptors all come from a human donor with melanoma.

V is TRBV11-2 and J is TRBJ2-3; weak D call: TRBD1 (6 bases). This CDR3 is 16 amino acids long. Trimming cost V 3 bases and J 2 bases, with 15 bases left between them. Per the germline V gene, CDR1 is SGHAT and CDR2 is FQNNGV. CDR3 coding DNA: TGTGCCAGCAGCTTCGAATCGGGACATTACACAGATACGCAGTATTTT. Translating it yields CASSFESGHYTDTQYF.

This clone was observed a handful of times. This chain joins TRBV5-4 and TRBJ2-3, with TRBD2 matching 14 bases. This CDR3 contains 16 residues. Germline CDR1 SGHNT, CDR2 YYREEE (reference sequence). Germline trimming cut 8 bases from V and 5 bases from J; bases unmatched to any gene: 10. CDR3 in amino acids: CASDSGTSGSKDTQYF. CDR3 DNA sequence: TGTGCCAGTGACTCCGGGACTAGCGGGAGTAAAGATACGCAGTATTTT.

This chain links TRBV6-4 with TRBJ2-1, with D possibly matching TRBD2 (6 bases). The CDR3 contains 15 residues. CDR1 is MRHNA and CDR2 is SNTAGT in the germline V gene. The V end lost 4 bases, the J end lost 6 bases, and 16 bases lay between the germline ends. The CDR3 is CASSAEASAGNEQFF. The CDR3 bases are TGTGCCAGCAGTGCCGAGGCTAGCGCGGGCAATGAGCAGTTCTTC.

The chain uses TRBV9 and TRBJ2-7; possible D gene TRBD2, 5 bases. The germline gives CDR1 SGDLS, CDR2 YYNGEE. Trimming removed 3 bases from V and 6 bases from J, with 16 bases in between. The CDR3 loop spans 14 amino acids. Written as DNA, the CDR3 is TGTGCCAGCAGCGAGGAGGCAGACGCAAGCGAGCAGTACTTC. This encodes CASSEEADASEQYF.

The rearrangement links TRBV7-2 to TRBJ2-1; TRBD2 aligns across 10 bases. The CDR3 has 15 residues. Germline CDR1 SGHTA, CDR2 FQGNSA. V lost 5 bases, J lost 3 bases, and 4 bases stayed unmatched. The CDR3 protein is CASSITSGVYNEQFF. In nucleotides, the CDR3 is TGTGCCAGCAGCATTACTAGCGGGGTCTACAATGAGCAGTTCTTC.

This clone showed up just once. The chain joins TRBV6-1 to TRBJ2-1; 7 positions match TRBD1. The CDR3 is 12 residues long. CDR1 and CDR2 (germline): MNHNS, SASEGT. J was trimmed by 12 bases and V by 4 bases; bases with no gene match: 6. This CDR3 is CASSGQGRGQFF. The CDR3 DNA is TGTGCCAGCAGTGGACAGGGAAGGGGGCAGTTCTTC.

The CDR3 spells CASSPTSGAYEQYF. For the CDR3, the DNA is TGTGCCAGCAGCCCCACTAGCGGCGCCTACGAGCAGTACTTC. J is TRBJ2-5 and V is TRBV6-6; 8 positions match TRBD2. The J call may be wrong; the DNA end is better matched by TRBJ2-7. This CDR3 has 14 residues. From germline, CDR1 is MNHNY and CDR2 SVGAGI (reference sequence).

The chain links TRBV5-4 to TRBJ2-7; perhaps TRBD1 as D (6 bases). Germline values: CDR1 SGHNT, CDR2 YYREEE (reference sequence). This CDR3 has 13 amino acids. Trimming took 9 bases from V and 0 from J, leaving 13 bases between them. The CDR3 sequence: CAITRTDSYEQYF. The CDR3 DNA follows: TGTGCCATAACCCGGACAGACTCCTACGAGCAGTACTTC.

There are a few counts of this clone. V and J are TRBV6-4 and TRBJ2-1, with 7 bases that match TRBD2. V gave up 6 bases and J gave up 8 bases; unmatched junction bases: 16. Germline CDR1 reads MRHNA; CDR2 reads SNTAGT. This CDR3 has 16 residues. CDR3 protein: CASSGSGGGPIDEQFF. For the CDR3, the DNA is TGTGCCAGCAGCGGGAGTGGGGGAGGGCCTATCGATGAGCAGTTCTTC.

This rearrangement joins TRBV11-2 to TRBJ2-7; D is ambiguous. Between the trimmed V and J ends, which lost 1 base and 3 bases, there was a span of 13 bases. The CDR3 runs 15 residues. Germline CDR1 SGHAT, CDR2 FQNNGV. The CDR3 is CASSLVHQRGYEQYF. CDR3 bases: TGTGCCAGCAGCTTAGTTCATCAACGCGGCTACGAGCAGTACTTC.

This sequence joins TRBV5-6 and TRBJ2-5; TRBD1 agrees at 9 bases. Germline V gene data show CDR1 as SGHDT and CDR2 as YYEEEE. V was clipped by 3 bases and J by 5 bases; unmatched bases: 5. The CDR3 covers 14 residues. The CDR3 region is CASSSGTGRETQYF. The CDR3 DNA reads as TGTGCCAGCAGCTCCGGGACAGGGAGGGAGACCCAGTACTTC.